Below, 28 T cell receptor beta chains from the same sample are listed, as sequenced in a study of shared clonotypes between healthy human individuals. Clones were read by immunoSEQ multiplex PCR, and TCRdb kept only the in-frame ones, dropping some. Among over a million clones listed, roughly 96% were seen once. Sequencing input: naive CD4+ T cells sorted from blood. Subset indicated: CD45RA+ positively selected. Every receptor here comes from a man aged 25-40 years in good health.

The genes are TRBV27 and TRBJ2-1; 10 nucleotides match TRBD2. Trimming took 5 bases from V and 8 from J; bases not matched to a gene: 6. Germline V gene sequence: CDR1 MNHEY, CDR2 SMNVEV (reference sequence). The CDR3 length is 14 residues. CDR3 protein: CASSPGLALDEQFF. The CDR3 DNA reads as TGTGCCAGCAGTCCGGGACTAGCGTTGGATGAGCAGTTCTTC.

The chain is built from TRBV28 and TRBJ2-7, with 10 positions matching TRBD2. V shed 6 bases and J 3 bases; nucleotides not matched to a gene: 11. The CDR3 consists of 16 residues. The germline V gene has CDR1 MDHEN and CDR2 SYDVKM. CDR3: CASSFQPSGSVYEQYF. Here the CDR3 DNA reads TGTGCCAGCAGCTTCCAGCCTAGCGGGAGTGTCTACGAGCAGTACTTC.

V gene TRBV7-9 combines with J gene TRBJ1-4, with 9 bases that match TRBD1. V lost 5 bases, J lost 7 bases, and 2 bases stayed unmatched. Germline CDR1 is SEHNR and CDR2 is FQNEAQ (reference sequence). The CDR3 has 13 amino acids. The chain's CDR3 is CASSKGQGEKLFF. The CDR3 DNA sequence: TGTGCCAGCAGCAAGGGACAGGGTGAAAAACTGTTTTTT.

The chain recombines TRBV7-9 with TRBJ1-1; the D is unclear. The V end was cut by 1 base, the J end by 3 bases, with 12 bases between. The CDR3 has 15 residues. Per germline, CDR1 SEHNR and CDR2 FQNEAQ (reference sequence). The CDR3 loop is CASSLGSGRYTEAFF. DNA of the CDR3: TGTGCCAGCAGCTTAGGGTCCGGGCGGTACACTGAAGCTTTCTTT.

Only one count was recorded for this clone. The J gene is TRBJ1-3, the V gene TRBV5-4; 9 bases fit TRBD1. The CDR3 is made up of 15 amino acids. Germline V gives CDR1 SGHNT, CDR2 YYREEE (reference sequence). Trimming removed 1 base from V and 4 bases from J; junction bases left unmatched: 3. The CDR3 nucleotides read TGTGCCAGCAGCTTGCCCGGGACAGGGGGAAACACCATATATTTT. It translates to CASSLPGTGGNTIYF.

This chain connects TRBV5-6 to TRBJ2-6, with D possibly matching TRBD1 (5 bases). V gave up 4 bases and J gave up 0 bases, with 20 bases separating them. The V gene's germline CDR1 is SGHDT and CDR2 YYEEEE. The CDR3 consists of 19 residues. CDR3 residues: CASSPQGVGLSSGANVLTF. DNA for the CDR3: TGTGCCAGCAGCCCCCAGGGTGTAGGGCTTAGCTCTGGGGCCAACGTCCTGACTTTC.

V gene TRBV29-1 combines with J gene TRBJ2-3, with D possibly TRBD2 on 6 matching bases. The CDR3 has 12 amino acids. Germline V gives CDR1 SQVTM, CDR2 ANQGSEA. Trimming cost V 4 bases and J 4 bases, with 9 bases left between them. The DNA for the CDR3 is TGCAGCGTTGTGTTAGCGGCAGATACGCAGTATTTT. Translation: CSVVLAADTQYF.

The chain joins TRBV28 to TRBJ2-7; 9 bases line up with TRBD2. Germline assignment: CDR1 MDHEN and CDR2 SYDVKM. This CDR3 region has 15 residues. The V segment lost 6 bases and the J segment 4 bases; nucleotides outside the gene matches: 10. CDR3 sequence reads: CASSSEGLANYEQYF. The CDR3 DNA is TGTGCCAGCAGCTCTGAGGGACTAGCTAATTACGAGCAGTACTTC.

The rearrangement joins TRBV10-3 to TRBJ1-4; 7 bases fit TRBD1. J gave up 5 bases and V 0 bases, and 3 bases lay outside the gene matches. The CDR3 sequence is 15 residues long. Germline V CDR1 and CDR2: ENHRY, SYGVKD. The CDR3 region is CAISESGQRNEKLFF. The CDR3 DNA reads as TGTGCCATCAGTGAGTCGGGACAGAGAAATGAAAAACTGTTTTTT.

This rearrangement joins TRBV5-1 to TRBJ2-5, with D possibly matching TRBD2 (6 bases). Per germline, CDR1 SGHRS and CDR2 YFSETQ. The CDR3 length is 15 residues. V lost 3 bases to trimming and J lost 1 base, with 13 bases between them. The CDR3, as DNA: TGCGCCAGCAGCTCGGCCGGGACTGTCCAAGAGACCCAGTACTTC. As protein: CASSSAGTVQETQYF.

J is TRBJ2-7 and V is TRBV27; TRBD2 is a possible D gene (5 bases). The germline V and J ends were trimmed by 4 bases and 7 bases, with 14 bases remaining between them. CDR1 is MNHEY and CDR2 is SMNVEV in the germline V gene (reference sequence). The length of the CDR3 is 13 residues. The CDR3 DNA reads TGTGCCAGCAGTTCCCGGAGGTTGGATGAGCAGTACTTC. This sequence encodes CASSSRRLDEQYF.

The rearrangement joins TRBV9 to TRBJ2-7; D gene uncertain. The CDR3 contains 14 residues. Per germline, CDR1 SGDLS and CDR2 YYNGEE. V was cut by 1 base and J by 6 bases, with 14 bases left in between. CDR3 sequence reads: CASSVSLQSGEQYF. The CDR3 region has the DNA TGTGCCAGCAGCGTATCCCTTCAATCCGGCGAGCAGTACTTC.

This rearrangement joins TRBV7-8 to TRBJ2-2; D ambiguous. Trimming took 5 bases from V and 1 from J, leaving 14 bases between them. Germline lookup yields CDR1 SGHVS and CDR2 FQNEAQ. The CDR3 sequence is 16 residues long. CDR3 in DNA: TGTGCCAGCAGCGCACGGTGGTCCCAGAACACCGGGGAGCTGTTTTTT. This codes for CASSARWSQNTGELFF.

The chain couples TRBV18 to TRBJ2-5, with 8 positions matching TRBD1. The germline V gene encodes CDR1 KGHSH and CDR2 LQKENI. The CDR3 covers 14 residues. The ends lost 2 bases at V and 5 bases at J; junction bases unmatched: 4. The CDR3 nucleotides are TGTGCCAGCTCACCAATCACAGGGGGTGAGACCCAGTACTTC. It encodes CASSPITGGETQYF. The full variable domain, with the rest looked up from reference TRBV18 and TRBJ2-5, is NAGVMQNPRHLVRRRGQEARLRCSPMKGHSHVYWYRQLPEEGLKFMVYLQKENIIDESGMPKERFSAEFPKEGPSILRIQQVVRGDSAAYFCASSPITGGETQYFGPGTRLLVL.

CDR3 protein: CAISERGLETQYF. The CDR3 region has the DNA TGTGCCATCAGTGAAAGGGGGCTGGAGACCCAGTACTTC. This chain links TRBV10-3 with TRBJ2-5; 7 bases align to TRBD1. V lost 3 bases, J lost 5 bases, and 3 bases stayed unmatched. The CDR3 is 13 residues long. In germline, CDR1 is ENHRY, CDR2 SYGVKD.

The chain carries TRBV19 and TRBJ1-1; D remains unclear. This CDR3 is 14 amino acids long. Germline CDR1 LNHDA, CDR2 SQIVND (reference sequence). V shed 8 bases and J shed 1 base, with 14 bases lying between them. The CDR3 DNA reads TGTGCCAGTCCCCCATTATCGGGGAACACTGAAGCTTTCTTT. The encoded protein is CASPPLSGNTEAFF.

In DNA, the CDR3 is TGCGCCAGCAGCGTACTAGCGGGAGGTTCCAATGAGCAGTTCTTC. It translates to CASSVLAGGSNEQFF. This chain uses TRBV10-1 with TRBJ2-1; 12 bases align to TRBD2. V trimming: 6 bases; J trimming: 6 bases; junction bases outside the gene matches: 6. The CDR3 sequence is 15 residues long. CDR1 is WNHNN and CDR2 is SYGVQD in the germline V gene (reference sequence).

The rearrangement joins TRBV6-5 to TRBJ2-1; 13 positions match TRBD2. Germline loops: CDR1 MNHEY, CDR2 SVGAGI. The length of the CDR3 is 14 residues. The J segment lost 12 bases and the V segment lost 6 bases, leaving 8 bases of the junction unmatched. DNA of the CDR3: TGTGCCAGCAGGGGACTAGCGGGGTCGTATGGGCAGTTCTTC. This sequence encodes CASRGLAGSYGQFF.

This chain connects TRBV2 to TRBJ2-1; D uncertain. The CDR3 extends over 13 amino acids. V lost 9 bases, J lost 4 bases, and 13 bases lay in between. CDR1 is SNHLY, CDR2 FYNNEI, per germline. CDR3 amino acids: CASEASTYNEQFF. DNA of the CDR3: TGTGCCAGTGAGGCCAGCACGTACAATGAGCAGTTCTTC.

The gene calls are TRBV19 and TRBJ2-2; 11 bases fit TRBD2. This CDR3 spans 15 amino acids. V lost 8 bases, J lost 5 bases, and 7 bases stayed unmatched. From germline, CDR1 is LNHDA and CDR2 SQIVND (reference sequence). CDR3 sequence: CASSFTSGGTGELFF. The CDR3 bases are TGTGCCAGTTCCTTTACTAGCGGGGGAACCGGGGAGCTGTTTTTT.

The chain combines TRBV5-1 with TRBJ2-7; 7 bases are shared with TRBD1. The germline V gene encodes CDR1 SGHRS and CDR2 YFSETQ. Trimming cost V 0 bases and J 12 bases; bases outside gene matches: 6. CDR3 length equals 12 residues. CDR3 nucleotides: TGCGCCAGCAGCTTGGAGGGGGACAGCGGGTACTTC. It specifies CASSLEGDSGYF.

CDR3 region: CASSRTANNEKLFF. In DNA, the CDR3 is TGTGCCAGCTCACGGACAGCTAATAATGAAAAACTGTTTTTT. The chain carries TRBV18 and TRBJ1-4, with D possibly TRBD1 on 6 matching bases. The germline gives CDR1 KGHSH, CDR2 LQKENI. The length of the CDR3 is 14 residues. Trimming removed 4 bases at V and 4 bases at J, with 10 bases between.

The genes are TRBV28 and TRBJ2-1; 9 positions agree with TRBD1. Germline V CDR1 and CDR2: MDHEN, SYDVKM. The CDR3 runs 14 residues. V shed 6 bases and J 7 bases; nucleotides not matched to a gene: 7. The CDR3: CASRDTGGLNEQFF. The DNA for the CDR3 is TGTGCCAGCAGGGACACAGGGGGCTTGAATGAGCAGTTCTTC.

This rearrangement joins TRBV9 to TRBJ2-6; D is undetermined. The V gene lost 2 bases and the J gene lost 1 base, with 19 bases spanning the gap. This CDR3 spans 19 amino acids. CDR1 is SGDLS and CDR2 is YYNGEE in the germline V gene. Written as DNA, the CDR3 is TGTGCCAGCAGCGTTAGCTCAGGCCTAGGGCTATCTGGGGCCAACGTCCTGACTTTC. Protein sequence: CASSVSSGLGLSGANVLTF.

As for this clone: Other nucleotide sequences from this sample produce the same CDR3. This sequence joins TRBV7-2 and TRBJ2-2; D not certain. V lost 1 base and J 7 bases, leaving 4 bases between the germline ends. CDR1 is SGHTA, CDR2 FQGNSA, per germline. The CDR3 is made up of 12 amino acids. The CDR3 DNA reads TGTGCCAGCAGCTTAGAGGTCGGGGAGCTGTTTTTT. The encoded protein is CASSLEVGELFF.

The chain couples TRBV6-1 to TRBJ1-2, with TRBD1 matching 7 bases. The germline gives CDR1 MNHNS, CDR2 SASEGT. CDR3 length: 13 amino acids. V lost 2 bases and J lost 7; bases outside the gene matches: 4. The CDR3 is CASSEKGTVGYTF. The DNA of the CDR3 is TGTGCCAGCAGTGAAAAGGGGACAGTTGGCTACACCTTC.

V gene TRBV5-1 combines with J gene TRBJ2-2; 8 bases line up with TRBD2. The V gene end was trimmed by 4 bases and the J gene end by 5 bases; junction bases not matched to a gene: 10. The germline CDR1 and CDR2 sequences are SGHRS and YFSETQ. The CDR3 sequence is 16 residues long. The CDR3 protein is CASSPLGRASTGELFF. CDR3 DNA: TGCGCCAGCAGCCCGCTCGGGAGGGCCTCGACCGGGGAGCTGTTTTTT.

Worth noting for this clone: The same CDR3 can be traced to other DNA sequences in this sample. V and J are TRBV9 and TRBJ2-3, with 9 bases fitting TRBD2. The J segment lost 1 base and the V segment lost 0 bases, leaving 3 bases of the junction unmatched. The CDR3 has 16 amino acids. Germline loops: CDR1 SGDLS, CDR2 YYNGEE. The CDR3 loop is CASSVAASGGTDTQYF. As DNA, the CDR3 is TGTGCCAGCAGCGTAGCTGCTAGCGGGGGCACAGATACGCAGTATTTT.